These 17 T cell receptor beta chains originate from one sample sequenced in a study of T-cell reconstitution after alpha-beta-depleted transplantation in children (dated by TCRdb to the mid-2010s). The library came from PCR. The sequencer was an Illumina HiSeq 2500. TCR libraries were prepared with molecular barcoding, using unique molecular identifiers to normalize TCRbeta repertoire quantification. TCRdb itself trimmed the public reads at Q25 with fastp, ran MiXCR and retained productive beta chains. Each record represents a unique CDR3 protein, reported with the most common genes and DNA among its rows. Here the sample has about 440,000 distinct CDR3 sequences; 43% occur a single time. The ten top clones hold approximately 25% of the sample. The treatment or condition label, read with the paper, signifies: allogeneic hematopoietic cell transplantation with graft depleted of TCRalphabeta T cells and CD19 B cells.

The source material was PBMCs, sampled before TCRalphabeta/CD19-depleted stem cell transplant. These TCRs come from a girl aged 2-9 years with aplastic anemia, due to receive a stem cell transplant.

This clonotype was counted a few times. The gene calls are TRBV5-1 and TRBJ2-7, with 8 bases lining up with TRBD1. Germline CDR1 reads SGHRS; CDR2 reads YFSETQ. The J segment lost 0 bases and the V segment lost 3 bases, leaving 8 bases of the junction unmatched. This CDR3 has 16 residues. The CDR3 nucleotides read TGCGCCAGCAGCTCAGACAGGGGAACGGCCTCCTACGAGCAGTACTTC. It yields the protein CASSSDRGTASYEQYF.

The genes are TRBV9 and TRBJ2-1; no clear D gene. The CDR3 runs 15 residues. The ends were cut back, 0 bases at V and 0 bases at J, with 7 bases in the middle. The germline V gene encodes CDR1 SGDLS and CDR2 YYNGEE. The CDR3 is CASSVDPSSYNEQFF. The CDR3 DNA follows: TGTGCCAGCAGCGTAGACCCGAGCTCCTACAATGAGCAGTTCTTC.

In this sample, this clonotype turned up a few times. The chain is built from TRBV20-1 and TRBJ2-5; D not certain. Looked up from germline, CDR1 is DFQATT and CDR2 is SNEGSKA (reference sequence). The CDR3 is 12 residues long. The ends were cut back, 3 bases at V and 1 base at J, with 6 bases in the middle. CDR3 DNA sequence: TGCAGTGCTAGGGCAGCCCAAGAGACCCAGTACTTC. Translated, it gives CSARAAQETQYF.

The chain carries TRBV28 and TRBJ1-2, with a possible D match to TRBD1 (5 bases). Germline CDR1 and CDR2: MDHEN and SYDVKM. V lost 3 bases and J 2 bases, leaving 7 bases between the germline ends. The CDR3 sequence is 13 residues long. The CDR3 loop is CASSFPGNYGYTF. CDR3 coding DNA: TGTGCCAGCAGTTTCCCAGGGAACTATGGCTACACCTTC.

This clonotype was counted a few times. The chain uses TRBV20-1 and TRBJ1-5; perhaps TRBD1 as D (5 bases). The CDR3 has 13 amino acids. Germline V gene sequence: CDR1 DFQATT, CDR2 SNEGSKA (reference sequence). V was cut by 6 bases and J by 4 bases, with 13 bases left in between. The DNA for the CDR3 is TGCAGTGCCGAGGGAGGGACTAATCAGCCCCAGCATTTT. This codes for CSAEGGTNQPQHF.

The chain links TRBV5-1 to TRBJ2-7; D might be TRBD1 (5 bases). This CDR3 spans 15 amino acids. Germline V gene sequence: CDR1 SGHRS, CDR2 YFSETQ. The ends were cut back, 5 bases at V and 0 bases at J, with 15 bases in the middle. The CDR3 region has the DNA TGCGCCAGCAGACCGGTAGTGGACACCTCCTACGAGCAGTACTTC. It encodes CASRPVVDTSYEQYF.

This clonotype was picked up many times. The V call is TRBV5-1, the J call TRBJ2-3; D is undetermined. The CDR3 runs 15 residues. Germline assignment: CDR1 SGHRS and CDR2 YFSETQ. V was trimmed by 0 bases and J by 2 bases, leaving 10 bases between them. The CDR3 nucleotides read TGCGCCAGCAGCTTGGGGGAAGACTTCACAGATACGCAGTATTTT. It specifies CASSLGEDFTDTQYF. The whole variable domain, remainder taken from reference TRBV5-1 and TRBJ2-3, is KAGVTQTPRYLIKTRGQQVTLSCSPISGHRSVSWYQQTPGQGLQFLFEYFSETQRNKGNFPGRFSGRQFSNSRSEMNVSTLELGDSALYLCASSLGEDFTDTQYFGPGTRLTVL.

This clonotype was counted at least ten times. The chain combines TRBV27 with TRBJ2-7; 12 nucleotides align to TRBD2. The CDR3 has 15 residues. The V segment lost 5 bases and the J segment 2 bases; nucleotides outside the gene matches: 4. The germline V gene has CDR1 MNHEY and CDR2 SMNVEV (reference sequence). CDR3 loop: CASSRLAGDPYEQYF. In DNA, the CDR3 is TGTGCCAGCAGTCGACTAGCGGGAGACCCCTACGAGCAGTACTTC.

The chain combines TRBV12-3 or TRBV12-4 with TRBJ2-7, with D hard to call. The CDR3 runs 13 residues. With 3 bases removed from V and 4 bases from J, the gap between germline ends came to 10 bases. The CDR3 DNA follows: TGTGCCAGCAGTTTTCAGGACGGGTACGAGCAGTACTTC. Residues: CASSFQDGYEQYF.

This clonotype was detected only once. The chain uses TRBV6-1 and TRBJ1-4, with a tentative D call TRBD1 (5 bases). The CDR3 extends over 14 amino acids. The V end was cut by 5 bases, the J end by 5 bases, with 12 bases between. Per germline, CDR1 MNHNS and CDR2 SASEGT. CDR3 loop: CASSNGGHNEKLFF. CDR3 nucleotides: TGTGCCAGCAGTAATGGGGGTCACAATGAAAAACTGTTTTTT.

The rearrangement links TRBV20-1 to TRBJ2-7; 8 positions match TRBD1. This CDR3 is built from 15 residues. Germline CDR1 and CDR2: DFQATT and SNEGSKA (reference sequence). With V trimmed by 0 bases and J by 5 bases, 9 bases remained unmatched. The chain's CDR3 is CSARDGDRGLDEQYF. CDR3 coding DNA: TGCAGTGCTAGAGATGGAGACAGGGGATTAGACGAGCAGTACTTC.

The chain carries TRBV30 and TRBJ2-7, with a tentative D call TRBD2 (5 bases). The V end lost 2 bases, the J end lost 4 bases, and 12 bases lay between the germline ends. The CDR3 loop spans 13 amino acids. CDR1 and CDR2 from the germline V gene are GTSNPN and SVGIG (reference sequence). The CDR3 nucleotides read TGTGCCTGGAGTTTCGGGAAAGGGTACGAGCAGTACTTC. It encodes CAWSFGKGYEQYF.

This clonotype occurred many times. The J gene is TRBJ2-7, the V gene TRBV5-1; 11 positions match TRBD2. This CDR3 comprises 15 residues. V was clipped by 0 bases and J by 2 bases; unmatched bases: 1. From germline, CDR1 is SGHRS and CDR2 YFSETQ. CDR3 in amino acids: CASSLGGLAAYEQYF. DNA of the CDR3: TGCGCCAGCAGCTTGGGGGGACTAGCGGCCTACGAGCAGTACTTC.

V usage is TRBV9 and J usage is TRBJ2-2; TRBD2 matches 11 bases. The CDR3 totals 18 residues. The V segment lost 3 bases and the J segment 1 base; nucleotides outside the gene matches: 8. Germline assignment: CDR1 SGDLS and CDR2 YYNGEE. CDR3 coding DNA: TGTGCCAGCAGCGCCCGACTAGCGGGATACTTGAACACCGGGGAGCTGTTTTTT. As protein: CASSARLAGYLNTGELFF.

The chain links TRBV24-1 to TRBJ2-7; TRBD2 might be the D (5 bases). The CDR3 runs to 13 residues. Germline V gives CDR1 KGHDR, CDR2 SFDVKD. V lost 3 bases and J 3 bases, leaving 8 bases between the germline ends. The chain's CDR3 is CATSDRGSYEQYF. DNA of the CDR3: TGTGCCACCAGTGATCGAGGGAGCTACGAGCAGTACTTC.

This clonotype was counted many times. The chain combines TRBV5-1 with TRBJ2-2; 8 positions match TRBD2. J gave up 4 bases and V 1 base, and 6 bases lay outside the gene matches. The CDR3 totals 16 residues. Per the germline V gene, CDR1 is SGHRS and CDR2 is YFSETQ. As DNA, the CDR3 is TGCGCCAGCAGCTTGCAAGCGGGAGTTGGCACCGGGGAGCTGTTTTTT. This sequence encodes CASSLQAGVGTGELFF.

CDR3 region: CASSLEGARGEKYF. CDR3 DNA: TGTGCCAGCAGCCTAGAGGGCGCGCGGGGGGAGAAGTACTTC. The chain recombines TRBV7-2 with TRBJ2-7; 8 bases are shared with TRBD2. CDR1 is SGHTA, CDR2 FQGNSA, per germline. After removal of 5 bases from V and 11 bases from J, the junction contained 14 bases not matched to a gene. The CDR3 length is 14 residues. The variable domain in full, completed from reference TRBV7-2 and TRBJ2-7, reads GAGVSQSPSNKVTEKGKDVELRCDPISGHTALYWYRQSLGQGLEFLIYFQGNSAPDKSGLPSDRFSAERTGGSVSTLTIQRTQQEDSAVYLCASSLEGARGEKYFGPGTRLTVT.